The 30 T cell receptor beta chains reported below all come from one sample, sequenced in a study of monozygotic twins with inflammatory bowel disease. TCRdb reprocessed the 5' RACE reads, keeping one entry per CDR3 protein, no DNA. This sample carries roughly 100,000 distinct CDR3 sequences, with under 2.5% going to the ten biggest clones. What was sequenced was blood. The receptors stem from a human donor with ulcerative colitis or Crohn's disease, or a healthy co-twin of an affected twin (not recorded which).

The chain employs TRBV19 and TRBJ1-1; the D call from TCRdb, TRBD1, cannot be confirmed without DNA. The CDR3 runs 16 residues. Germline V CDR1 and CDR2: LNHDA, SQIVND (reference sequence). The CDR3 loop reads CASSSQGSPSNTEAFF.

The CDR3 reads CASSLAYSSGPFYEQYF. The J gene is TRBJ2-7, the V gene TRBV5-1; the TRBD2 assignment by TCRdb is unverifiable without DNA. The CDR3 has 17 amino acids. Germline CDR1 is SGHRS and CDR2 is YFSETQ.

The CDR3 spells CASSLFGDRSTDTQYF. The chain links TRBV5-6 to TRBJ2-3; TCRdb's D call of TRBD1 is untestable without DNA. Per the germline V gene, CDR1 is SGHDT and CDR2 is YYEEEE. This CDR3 is 16 amino acids long.

This chain connects TRBV10-3 to TRBJ2-2. CDR1 ENHRY and CDR2 SYGVKD come from the germline V gene. CDR3 size: 14 residues. The CDR3 reads CAIMSGLITGELFF.

The chain links TRBV19 to TRBJ2-1; with no DNA, the TCRdb D assignment of TRBD2 cannot be verified. CDR3 length: 16 residues. CDR1 and CDR2 (germline): LNHDA, SQIVND (reference sequence). CDR3 region: CASRTSGVASYNEQFF.

This chain links TRBV6-5 with TRBJ2-3; TCRdb's D call of TRBD2 is untestable without DNA. This CDR3 has 15 amino acids. Germline loops: CDR1 MNHEY, CDR2 SVGAGI. CDR3 region: CASSYVGTAGHTQYF.

This CDR3 is CASSASQGGSQPQHF. The V call is TRBV6-1, the J call TRBJ1-5. Germline assignment: CDR1 MNHNS and CDR2 SASEGT. The CDR3 extends over 15 amino acids.

The CDR3 sequence is CASSLDSQGAIYEQFF. This chain connects TRBV11-2 to TRBJ2-1; TCRdb outputs TRBD1, but without DNA this stays unchecked. The V gene's germline CDR1 is SGHAT and CDR2 FQNNGV. The CDR3 runs 16 residues.

The V and J genes are TRBV25-1 and TRBJ2-2. The CDR3 is 13 amino acids. Germline V gene lookup returns CDR1 MGHDK and CDR2 SYGVNS. The CDR3 sequence: CASRAKLTGELFF.

This chain links TRBV13 with TRBJ1-4. The CDR3 loop spans 15 amino acids. Germline loops: CDR1 PRHDT, CDR2 FYEKMQ (reference sequence). The CDR3 loop is CASSKGYGSNEKLFF.

The chain has TRBV5-1 and TRBJ2-2; TCRdb selects TRBD1, and the lack of DNA leaves this call unchecked. The CDR3 spans 16 residues. Germline V lookup: CDR1 SGHRS, CDR2 YFSETQ. CDR3 sequence reads: CASTQGASGNTGELFF.

The rearrangement joins TRBV7-2 to TRBJ1-2; absent DNA, TCRdb's TRBD1 call cannot be checked. The CDR3 sequence is 17 residues long. Germline CDR1 is SGHTA and CDR2 is FQGNSA. The CDR3 sequence: CASRVGQGAGGTYGYTF. The full variable domain, rest sourced from reference TRBV7-2 and TRBJ1-2, is GAGVSQSPSNKVTEKGKDVELRCDPISGHTALYWYRQSLGQGLEFLIYFQGNSAPDKSGLPSDRFSAERTGGSVSTLTIQRTQQEDSAVYLCASRVGQGAGGTYGYTFGSGTRLTVV.

The rearrangement uses TRBV3-1 and TRBJ1-6. The CDR3 sequence is 17 residues long. Per the germline V gene, CDR1 is LGHDT and CDR2 is YNNKEL (reference sequence). The CDR3 loop is CASSSRTGSSYNSPLHF.

The rearrangement uses TRBV7-2 and TRBJ2-7. CDR1 is SGHTA, CDR2 FQGNSA, per germline. This CDR3 spans 13 amino acids. The CDR3 loop is CASSWGSYYEQYF.

The CDR3 sequence: CASSPPGGLAKNIQYF. This rearrangement joins TRBV12-3 or TRBV12-4 to TRBJ2-4; TCRdb lists TRBD1, though no DNA is available to test this call. The CDR3 is 16 residues long.

CDR3 sequence: CASSYGGRGNPIASPLHF. The chain links TRBV6-5 to TRBJ1-6; TCRdb calls TRBD1, which cannot be checked without DNA. The length of the CDR3 is 18 residues. In germline, CDR1 is MNHEY, CDR2 SVGAGI.

The V gene is TRBV4-3, the J gene TRBJ2-2. In germline, CDR1 is LGHNA, CDR2 YSLEER. CDR3 length: 16 amino acids. CDR3 protein: CASSLSSTANTGELFF.

J is TRBJ2-1 and V is TRBV6-1; the TRBD1 assignment by TCRdb is unverifiable without DNA. CDR3 length equals 14 residues. Per germline, CDR1 MNHNS and CDR2 SASEGT. The CDR3 protein is CASSPSGHYNEQFF.

The chain has TRBV20-1 and TRBJ2-5; the D call of TRBD2 rests on TCRdb alone, since no DNA is present to check it. The CDR3 runs to 15 residues. Germline assignment: CDR1 DFQATT and CDR2 SNEGSKA (reference sequence). The CDR3 is CSARGPSGNQETQYF.

CDR3 protein: CSAARHGEDTEAFF. J is TRBJ1-1 and V is TRBV20-1. The germline gives CDR1 DFQATT, CDR2 SNEGSKA (reference sequence). The CDR3 totals 14 residues.

The gene calls are TRBV20-1 and TRBJ1-5; the TCRdb call, TRBD1, lacks DNA for checking. The CDR3 runs to 15 residues. Germline V gene sequence: CDR1 DFQATT, CDR2 SNEGSKA (reference sequence). The CDR3 here is CSARGGAGVRQPQHF.

V gene TRBV20-1 combines with J gene TRBJ2-7; absent DNA, TCRdb's TRBD1 call cannot be checked. CDR1 and CDR2 from the germline V gene are DFQATT and SNEGSKA (reference sequence). The CDR3 contains 14 residues. The CDR3 here is CSARILDKSYEQYF.

The gene calls are TRBV7-2 and TRBJ2-3; the TCRdb call, TRBD2, lacks DNA for checking. Germline loops: CDR1 SGHTA, CDR2 FQGNSA. There are 18 residues in the CDR3. The CDR3 sequence: CASSLTGLAGGPRDTQYF.

V and J are TRBV5-4 and TRBJ2-1; absent DNA, TCRdb's TRBD2 call cannot be checked. Germline V gene sequence: CDR1 SGHNT, CDR2 YYREEE (reference sequence). The CDR3 length is 18 residues. This CDR3 is CASSLDADPSGRYNEQFF.

The chain links TRBV7-2 to TRBJ2-3; there is no DNA to check the TCRdb D call of TRBD2. CDR3 length equals 16 residues. CDR1 is SGHTA and CDR2 is FQGNSA in the germline V gene. The CDR3 loop reads CASSKLTGTSGKTQYF.

The gene calls are TRBV7-2 and TRBJ2-3; TCRdb reports TRBD2, a call that lacks DNA to check it against. The CDR3 consists of 15 residues. CDR1 and CDR2 (germline): SGHTA, FQGNSA. This CDR3 is CASTSPTSLPDTQYF.

J is TRBJ1-3 and V is TRBV11-2; the TRBD1 assignment by TCRdb is unverifiable without DNA. The CDR3 extends over 20 amino acids. Germline loops: CDR1 SGHAT, CDR2 FQNNGV. The CDR3 is CASSLYTPGQGVISGNTIYF.

The chain joins TRBV5-4 to TRBJ1-1; TCRdb calls TRBD1, which cannot be checked without DNA. CDR1 SGHNT and CDR2 YYREEE come from the germline V gene (reference sequence). CDR3 size: 15 residues. CDR3 in amino acids: CASSSRTGGATEAFF.

CDR3 amino acids: CASSQALTATGELFF. This sequence joins TRBV4-1 and TRBJ2-2. The CDR3 spans 15 residues. Germline lookup yields CDR1 MGHRA and CDR2 YSYEKL.

V gene TRBV6-5 combines with J gene TRBJ2-7; TCRdb lists TRBD1, though no DNA is available to test this call. Looked up from germline, CDR1 is MNHEY and CDR2 is SVGAGI. The CDR3 covers 13 residues. The CDR3 spells CASSYLTGSEQYF.